This T cell receptor beta chain derives from a study of T cells in Graves' hyperthyroidism and ophthalmopathy. Findings and limits, study-wide: A 13 V-J model separated ophthalmopathy from stable hyperthyroidism. Peripheral blood also featured most of the thyroid clonotypes expanded above 0.001.

RNA transcripts were the template for amplifying TCR beta CDR3 regions. HTBI primers were the set used in a first-round RT-PCR of the TCR CDR3. One entry per CDR3 protein results from TCRdb running MiXCR on the multiplex PCR reads. The sample includes 560,000 or so distinct CDR3 sequences, more than 45% of them seen just once. Patients having uncontrolled infection, another autoimmune disease, pregnancy or lactation were not included. Each diagnosis drew on symptoms, thyroxine, TRAb, thyroid ultrasound and orbital computed tomography findings. About this clonotype: Its antigen is as yet unknown.

The sequence was obtained from a woman under 30 with Graves' hyperthyroidism. Sequenced: peripheral blood or thyroid tissue (not recorded which).

In DNA, the CDR3 is TGCAGTGCTAGGCCCGACGGGACAGTAGGGGGAAACACCATATATTTT. This encodes CSARPDGTVGGNTIYF. V gene TRBV20-1 combines with J gene TRBJ1-3, with 7 bases that match TRBD1. Per the germline V gene, CDR1 is DFQATT and CDR2 is SNEGSKA (reference sequence). V was clipped by 3 bases and J by 4 bases; unmatched bases: 12. The CDR3 runs 16 residues.